The 3 T cell receptor beta chains below all came from one sample that was sequenced in a study of T cell responses to AZD1222 COVID-19 vaccine. Generated by immunoSEQ multiplex PCR, the TCRdb table keeps only in-frame clones and is missing some. There are 100,000 to 150,000 clones in the sample; approximately 88% occur only once, and approximately 8% lies in the top ten. This specimen was peripheral blood, taken on day 0 of AZD1222 vaccination. All receptors come from an adult in good health.

The chain has TRBV5-4 and TRBJ2-7; TRBD2 might be the D (5 bases). CDR1 is SGHNT and CDR2 is YYREEE in the germline V gene (reference sequence). CDR3 length: 14 amino acids. V was clipped by 4 bases and J by 0 bases, with 11 bases between them. CDR3 protein: CASSPQGSSYEQYF. The DNA of the CDR3 is TGTGCCAGCAGCCCCCAAGGGAGCTCCTACGAGCAGTACTTC.

V is TRBV5-6 and J is TRBJ1-6; 10 positions agree with TRBD1. V lost 7 bases, J lost 11 bases, and 9 bases stayed unmatched. Germline-derived CDR1 and CDR2 are SGHDT and YYEEEE. The CDR3 totals 14 residues. The CDR3 region has the DNA TGTGCCAGCGCCCTGGACAGGGGGTTAGCACCCCTCCACTTT. Its translation is CASALDRGLAPLHF. The whole variable domain, filled in from reference TRBV5-6 and TRBJ1-6, reads DAGVTQSPTHLIKTRGQQVTLRCSPKSGHDTVSWYQQALGQGPQFIFQYYEEEERQRGNFPDRFSGHQFPNYSSELNVNALLLGDSALYLCASALDRGLAPLHFGNGTRLTVT.

The chain couples TRBV6-5 to TRBJ1-1; unclear D gene. Germline values: CDR1 MNHEY, CDR2 SVGAGI. V lost 6 bases and J lost 5, with 7 bases in between. This CDR3 has 11 residues. This CDR3 reads CASRVGTEAFF. The CDR3, as DNA: TGTGCCAGCAGGGTGGGGACTGAAGCTTTCTTT.